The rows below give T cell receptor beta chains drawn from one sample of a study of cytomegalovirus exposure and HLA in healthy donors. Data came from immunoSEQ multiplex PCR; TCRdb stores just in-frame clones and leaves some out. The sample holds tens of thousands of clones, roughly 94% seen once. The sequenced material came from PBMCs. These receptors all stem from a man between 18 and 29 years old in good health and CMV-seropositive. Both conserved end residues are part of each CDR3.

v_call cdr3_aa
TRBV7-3 CASSSGVSDYNEQFF
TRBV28 CASSFIRGRTEAFF
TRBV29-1 CSVLQDNNSPLHF
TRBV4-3 CASSRQREGRYEQYF
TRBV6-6 CASGLEQGGEKLFF
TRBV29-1 CSVPSSDRWGNEQFF
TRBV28 CASSLPVQETQYF
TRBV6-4 CASSDSGVAGEGEQFF
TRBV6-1 CASEKGGAYEQYF
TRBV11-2 CASSLVSYTDTQYF
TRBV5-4 CASSLRGDNNEQFF
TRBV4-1 CASSQDGGFGGRSYNSPLHF
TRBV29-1 CSVGGSYNEQFF
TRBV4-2 CASRIDRGLRTEAFF
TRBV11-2 CASSRVLAGGPAKGNEQFF
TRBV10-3 CAISESPRETQYF
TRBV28 CASSFWDTRTRRQFF
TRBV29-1 CSVLDRGRVDTQYF
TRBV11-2 CASSPPVLAGAETQYF
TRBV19 CASSSSREGGDTQYF